The 3 T cell receptor beta chains reported below all come from one sample, sequenced in a study of blood T cell repertoires in COVID-19. Method: immunoSEQ multiplex PCR; TCRdb's copy keeps in-frame clones and lacks some. In the table there are 45,000 to 55,000 clones, less than 95% of which are singletons. The sequenced sample was peripheral blood. The receptors originated from a middle-aged woman with active COVID-19.

The chain is built from TRBV9 and TRBJ1-2; perhaps TRBD1 as D (6 bases). The CDR3 length is 16 residues. Trimming pared 4 bases from V and 3 bases from J, leaving 19 bases between. Germline V gene sequence: CDR1 SGDLS, CDR2 YYNGEE. The CDR3 loop is CASSLSTGGKYYGYTF. In DNA form, the CDR3 reads TGTGCCAGCAGCCTAAGCACGGGGGGCAAATACTATGGCTACACCTTC.

The chain recombines TRBV2 with TRBJ1-2; D uncertain. CDR1 and CDR2 (germline): SNHLY, FYNNEI. Trimming pared 6 bases from V and 4 bases from J, leaving 18 bases between. The CDR3 sequence is 15 residues long. The CDR3 spells CASSKGAGASYGYTF. In DNA form, the CDR3 reads TGTGCCAGCAGCAAAGGCGCTGGAGCTAGCTATGGCTACACCTTC.

The V call is TRBV19, the J call TRBJ1-5; D gene uncertain. V gave up 6 bases and J gave up 4 bases, with 10 bases separating them. The CDR3 covers 13 residues. The V gene's germline CDR1 is LNHDA and CDR2 SQIVND (reference sequence). The CDR3 DNA reads TGTGCCAGTAGCGACTTAATAAATCAGCCCCAGCATTTT. The encoded protein is CASSDLINQPQHF.